Below, one T cell receptor (beta chain) is given with its context. Authors' processing steps: Amplification of reference gene primers was used by the study to estimate nucleated cell counts. Data came from immunoSEQ multiplex PCR; TCRdb stores just in-frame clones and leaves some out. The V and J calls and clone size are taken from that table; D and trimming were inferred from the DNA. This table holds 80,000 to 100,000 clones, 90% found once. This sample was taken from a study of blood T cell repertoires in COVID-19. Study at large: Researchers got acute and convalescent COVID-19 samples from the United States, Italy and Spain. T cells, B-cell-depleted T cells, or PBMCs provided the cDNA or gDNA that served as material.

Germline-derived CDR1 and CDR2 are KGHSH and LQKENI. V was cut by 2 bases and J by 0 bases, with 16 bases left in between. CDR3 size: 17 residues. The receptor was derived from a man aged 55 to 70 with acute or convalescent COVID-19. This chain links TRBV18 with TRBJ1-2; TRBD1 is a possible D gene (6 bases). The sample comprised peripheral blood. This chain's CDR3 is CASSPVQGQEANYGYTF. As DNA, the CDR3 is TGTGCCAGCTCACCAGTGCAGGGGCAAGAGGCTAACTATGGCTACACCTTC.